The rows below give T cell receptor beta chains drawn from one sample of a study of cytomegalovirus exposure and HLA in healthy donors. Sequencing was performed with immunoSEQ multiplex PCR; in TCRdb, only in-frame clones are kept and a portion is missing. Seen here are 150,000 to 200,000 clones, about three quarters observed once, and the top ten hold about 3.4%. The specimen was PBMCs. These receptors were taken from a female donor in good health and CMV-seronegative. CDR3s include the opening cysteine and the closing phenylalanine or tryptophan. The size entry is marked missing in some rows and otherwise reads once, few, many or a size class.

j_call v_call clone_size cdr3_aa
TRBJ1-5 TRBV9 - CASSRGYGTSNQPQHF
TRBJ1-5 TRBV11-2 few CASSLNTGGNQPQHF
TRBJ2-7 TRBV28 - CASSLYAPYRGRTYEQYF
TRBJ1-2 TRBV9 - CASSVGDNVSGGYTF
TRBJ2-7 TRBV4-3 few CASSPGLAGAYEQYF
TRBJ2-3 TRBV2 - CASSGLAGGTDTQYF
TRBJ2-5 TRBV29-1 - CSVATSGGQTQYF
TRBJ2-5 TRBV7-8 - CASSPTEEGWGRRSQYF
TRBJ1-6 TRBV7-2 few CASSFAGAGNSPLHF
TRBJ2-1 TRBV19 few CASSMGVRGGDEQFF
TRBJ2-4 TRBV19 - CASSTLAGRLAKNIQYF
TRBJ2-2 TRBV5-4 - CASSSSGGSGSGELFF
TRBJ2-3 TRBV5-1 - CASSLARDRGTDTQYF
TRBJ1-2 TRBV6-5 - CASTDLQGDGYTF
TRBJ1-1 TRBV28 - CASQVINTEAFF
TRBJ2-7 TRBV28 - CASTIGGTGPYEQYF
TRBJ1-2 TRBV6-5 - CASSNRQGWGYGYTF
TRBJ2-1 TRBV4-3 - CASSPGTSGGDRYNEQFF
TRBJ1-5 TRBV6-5 - CASREQGASNQPQHF
TRBJ2-7 TRBV7-9 - CSSSSRGQYVEQYF
TRBJ2-7 TRBV7-9 few CASSLPLGSYEQYF
TRBJ1-4 TRBV7-3 few CASSLARGAREKLFF
TRBJ2-7 TRBV4-3 - CASSPGQGAYEQYF
TRBJ1-5 TRBV9 - CASSVSGGNNQPQHF
TRBJ2-2 TRBV6-5 - CASSYGWQGASGELFF
TRBJ2-2 TRBV5-1 - CASSFFVTGESTGELFF
TRBJ2-7 TRBV6-6 - CASSYSPGNEQYF
TRBJ2-5 TRBV13 once CASSLRETQYF
TRBJ1-5 TRBV19 - CASSPGTGIHQPQHF
TRBJ1-2 TRBV18 - CASSEGRSDYGYTF
TRBJ1-1 TRBV7-9 - CASSLGTAETEAFF
TRBJ2-7 TRBV11-1 - CASSPGLAGDYEQYF
TRBJ2-7 TRBV5-4 - CASSLGQGSYEQYF
TRBJ1-5 TRBV27 - CASSFNEGNQPQHF
TRBJ2-7 TRBV28 - CASSLSGTYEQYF
TRBJ2-1 TRBV18 - CASSPSSGRNNEQFF
TRBJ2-5 TRBV5-1 - CASSKDTVRETQYF
TRBJ1-2 TRBV28 - CASSLGPNYGYTF
TRBJ1-5 TRBV28 - CASSFSGVRQPQHF
TRBJ1-3 TRBV4-3 - CASSQEGPNWSSGNTIYF
TRBJ2-7 TRBV7-2 - CASSSPTTAGYEQYF
TRBJ1-2 TRBV14 few CASSLRTGDNYGYTF
TRBJ2-7 TRBV7-2 few CASSLSNSPRYEQYF
TRBJ1-2 TRBV19 - CASPTAAGPYGYTF
TRBJ2-1 TRBV28 once CASRAGTGAPFYNEQFF
TRBJ1-1 TRBV10-2 - CASSESVNTEAFF
TRBJ1-2 TRBV2 - CASRGVRGNRASYGYTF
TRBJ1-2 TRBV5-1 - CASSSGQGVAVGGYTF
TRBJ1-2 TRBV19 few CASSIDRGRGSYGYTF
TRBJ2-7 TRBV6-1 - CASIRQPSYEQYF
TRBJ2-3 TRBV2 - CASSGPPPASKSTDTQYF
TRBJ1-2 TRBV6-5 - CASSYSDRGGGYTF
TRBJ2-7 TRBV23-1 - CASSPSHGDLYEQYF
TRBJ1-1 TRBV29-1 - CSVGEDTIYTEAFF
TRBJ1-6 TRBV2 - CASRTENNSPLHF
TRBJ2-2 TRBV19 - CASSPSGELFF
TRBJ1-3 TRBV6-6 - CASSYGTGTGNTIYF